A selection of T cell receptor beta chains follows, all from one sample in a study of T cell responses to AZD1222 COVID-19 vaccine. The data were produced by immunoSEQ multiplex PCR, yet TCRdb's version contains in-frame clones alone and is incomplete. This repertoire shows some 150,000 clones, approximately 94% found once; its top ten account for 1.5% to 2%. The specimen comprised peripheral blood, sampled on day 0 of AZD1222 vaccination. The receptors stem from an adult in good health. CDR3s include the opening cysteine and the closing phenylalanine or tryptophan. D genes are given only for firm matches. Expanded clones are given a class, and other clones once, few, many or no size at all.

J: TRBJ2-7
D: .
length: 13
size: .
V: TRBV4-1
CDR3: CASSQDPRYEQYF
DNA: TGCGCCAGCAGCCAAGATCCCCGATACGAGCAGTACTTC

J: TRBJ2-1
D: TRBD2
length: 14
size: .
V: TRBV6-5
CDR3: CASTRGGSYNEQFF
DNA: TGTGCCAGCACTCGCGGGGGCTCCTACAATGAGCAGTTCTTC

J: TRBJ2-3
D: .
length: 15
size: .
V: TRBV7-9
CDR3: CASSLGPIPTDTQYF
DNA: TGTGCCAGCAGCCTGGGACCTATCCCCACAGATACGCAGTATTTT

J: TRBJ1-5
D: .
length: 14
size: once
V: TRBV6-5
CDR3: CASSSGYSNQPQHF
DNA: TGTGCCAGCAGTTCGGGTTATAGCAATCAGCCCCAGCATTTT

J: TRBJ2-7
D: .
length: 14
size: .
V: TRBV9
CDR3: CASSVEPDSYEQYF
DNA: TGTGCCAGCAGCGTCGAGCCCGATTCCTACGAGCAGTACTTC

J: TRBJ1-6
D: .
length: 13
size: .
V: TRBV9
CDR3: CASSLWTASPLHF
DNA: TGTGCCAGCAGCCTCTGGACGGCCTCACCCCTCCACTTT

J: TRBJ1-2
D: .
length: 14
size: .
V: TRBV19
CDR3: CASSMGQVNYGYTF
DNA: TGTGCCAGTAGTATGGGTCAGGTAAACTATGGCTACACCTTC

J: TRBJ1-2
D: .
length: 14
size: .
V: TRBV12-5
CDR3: CASGLGRLNYGYTF
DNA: TGTGCTAGTGGTTTGGGCAGGTTGAACTATGGCTACACCTTC

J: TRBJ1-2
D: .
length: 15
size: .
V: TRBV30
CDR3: CAWRRRQPGLYGYTF
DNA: TGTGCCTGGAGGCGTCGACAGCCCGGCCTCTATGGCTACACCTTC

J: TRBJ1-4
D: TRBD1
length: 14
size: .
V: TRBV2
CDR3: CASVFRGLNEKLFF
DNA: TGTGCCAGCGTCTTCAGGGGGCTAAATGAAAAACTGTTTTTT

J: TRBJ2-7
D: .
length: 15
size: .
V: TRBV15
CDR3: CATSRAARNSYEQYF
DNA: TGTGCCACCAGCAGAGCGGCCAGGAATTCCTACGAGCAGTACTTC

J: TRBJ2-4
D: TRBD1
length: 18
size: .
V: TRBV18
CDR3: CASSPKQSGQGRGDIQYF
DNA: TGTGCCAGCTCACCAAAACAATCGGGACAGGGGCGAGGAGACATTCAGTACTTC

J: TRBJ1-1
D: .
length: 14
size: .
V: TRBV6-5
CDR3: CASSYPGEDTEAFF
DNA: TGTGCCAGCAGTTACCCCGGGGAGGACACTGAAGCTTTCTTT

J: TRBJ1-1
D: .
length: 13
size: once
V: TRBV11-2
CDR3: CASSLFPETEAFF
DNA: TGTGCCAGCAGCTTATTTCCCGAAACTGAAGCTTTCTTT

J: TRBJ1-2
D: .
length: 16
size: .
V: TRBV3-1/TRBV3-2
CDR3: CASSPTRWGTNYGYTF
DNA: TGTGCCAGCAGCCCTACTCGATGGGGAACCAACTATGGCTACACCTTC

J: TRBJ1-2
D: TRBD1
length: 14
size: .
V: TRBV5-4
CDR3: CASSFQDRPYGYTF
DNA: TGTGCCAGCAGCTTTCAGGACAGGCCCTATGGCTACACCTTC

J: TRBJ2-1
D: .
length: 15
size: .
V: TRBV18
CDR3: CASSPRRGEGDEQFF
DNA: TGTGCCAGCTCACCACGCAGGGGCGAAGGGGATGAGCAGTTCTTC

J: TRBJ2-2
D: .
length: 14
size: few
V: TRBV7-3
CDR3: CASSSTGTTGELFF
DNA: TGTGCCAGCAGCTCAACCGGGACGACCGGGGAGCTGTTTTTT

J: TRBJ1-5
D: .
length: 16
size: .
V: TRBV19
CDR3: CASRLTPWVGNQPQHF
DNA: TGTGCCAGTAGATTAACCCCTTGGGTGGGCAATCAGCCCCAGCATTTT

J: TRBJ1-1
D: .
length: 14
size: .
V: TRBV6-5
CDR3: CASRGSTMNTEAFF
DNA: TGTGCCAGCAGGGGATCCACGATGAACACTGAAGCTTTCTTT

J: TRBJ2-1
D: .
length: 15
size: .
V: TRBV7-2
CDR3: CASSLGFSRKDEQFF
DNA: TGTGCCAGCAGCTTAGGGTTTTCGAGAAAGGATGAGCAGTTCTTC

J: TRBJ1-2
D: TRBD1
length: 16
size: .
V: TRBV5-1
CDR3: CASSLEGTGGAKGYTF
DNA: TGCGCCAGCAGCTTGGAAGGGACAGGGGGCGCGAAGGGCTACACCTTC

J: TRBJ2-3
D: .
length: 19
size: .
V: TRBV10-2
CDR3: CASSESGGQGTFLTDTQYF
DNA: TGCGCCAGCAGTGAGTCGGGGGGGCAGGGCACGTTCCTCACAGATACGCAGTATTTT

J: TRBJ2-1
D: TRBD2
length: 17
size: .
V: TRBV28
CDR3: CASSALLSGRTTDEQFF
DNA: TGTGCCAGCAGCGCCCTCCTTAGCGGGAGGACCACTGATGAGCAGTTCTTC

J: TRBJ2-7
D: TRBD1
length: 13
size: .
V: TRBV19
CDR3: CASSNTGVGEQYF
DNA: TGTGCCAGTAGTAACACAGGGGTTGGCGAGCAGTACTTC

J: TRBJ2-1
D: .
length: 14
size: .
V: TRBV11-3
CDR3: CASSLTNPQGEQFF
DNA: TGTGCCAGCAGCTTAACCAACCCACAGGGTGAGCAGTTCTTC

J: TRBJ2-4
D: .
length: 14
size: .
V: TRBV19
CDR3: CASSISGGQNIQYF
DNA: TGTGCCAGTAGTATATCGGGGGGCCAAAACATTCAGTACTTC

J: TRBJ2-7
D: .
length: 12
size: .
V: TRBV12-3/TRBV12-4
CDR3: CASSSKTYEQYF
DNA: TGTGCCAGCAGTTCCAAGACTTACGAGCAGTACTTC

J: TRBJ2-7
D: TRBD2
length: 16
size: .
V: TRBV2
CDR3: CASSEAQSGGSYEQYF
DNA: TGTGCCAGCAGTGAAGCGCAGAGCGGGGGGTCCTACGAGCAGTACTTC

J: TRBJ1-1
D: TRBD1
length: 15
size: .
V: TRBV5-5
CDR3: CASSRPGQLNTEAFF
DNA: TGTGCCAGCAGCCGTCCGGGACAGTTGAACACTGAAGCTTTCTTT

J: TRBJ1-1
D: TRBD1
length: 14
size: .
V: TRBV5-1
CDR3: CASSVQGADTEAFF
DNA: TGCGCCAGCAGCGTCCAGGGGGCGGACACTGAAGCTTTCTTT

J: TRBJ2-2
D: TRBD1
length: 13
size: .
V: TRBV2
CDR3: CASREWTGGELFF
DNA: TGTGCCAGCAGGGAGTGGACAGGCGGGGAGCTGTTTTTT

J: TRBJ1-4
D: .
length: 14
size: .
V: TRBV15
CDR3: CATSNGADTGKLFF
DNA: TGTGCCACCAGCAATGGGGCAGACACAGGGAAACTGTTTTTT

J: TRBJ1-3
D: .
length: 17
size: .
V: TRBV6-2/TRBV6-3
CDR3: CASSLGRTVASGNTIYF
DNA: TGTGCCAGCAGCCTAGGTCGGACAGTCGCCTCTGGAAACACCATATATTTT

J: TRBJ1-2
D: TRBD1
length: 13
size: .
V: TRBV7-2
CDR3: CASGGQGYYGYTF
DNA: TGTGCCAGTGGCGGACAGGGCTATTATGGCTACACCTTC

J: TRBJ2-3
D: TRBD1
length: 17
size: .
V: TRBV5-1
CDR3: CASSLARQGLSTDTQYF
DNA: TGCGCCAGCAGCTTGGCCCGACAGGGCCTAAGCACAGATACGCAGTATTTT

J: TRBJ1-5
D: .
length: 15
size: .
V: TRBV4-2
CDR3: CASSPQRSLNQPQHF
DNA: TGTGCCAGCAGCCCTCAAAGAAGTCTCAATCAGCCCCAGCATTTT

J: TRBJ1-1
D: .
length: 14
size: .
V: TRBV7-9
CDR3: CASSLPGRNTEAFF
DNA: TGTGCCAGCAGCCTGCCCGGGCGGAACACTGAAGCTTTCTTT

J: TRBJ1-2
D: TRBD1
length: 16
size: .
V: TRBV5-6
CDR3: CASSLVPLRGRAGYTF
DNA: TGTGCCAGCAGCTTGGTTCCCTTGAGGGGGCGGGCTGGCTACACCTTC

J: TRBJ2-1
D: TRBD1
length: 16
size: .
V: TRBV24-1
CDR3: CATSDSGQGGHNEQFF
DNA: TGTGCCACCAGTGATTCGGGACAGGGCGGGCACAATGAGCAGTTCTTC

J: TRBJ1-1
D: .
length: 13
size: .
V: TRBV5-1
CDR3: CASSYQLNTEAFF
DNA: TGCGCCAGCAGCTATCAGCTGAACACTGAAGCTTTCTTT

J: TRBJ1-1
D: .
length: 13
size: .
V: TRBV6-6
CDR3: CATAGKANTEAFF
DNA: TGTGCCACCGCAGGGAAAGCGAACACTGAAGCTTTCTTT